The 32 T cell receptor beta chains below come from one sample, sequenced in a study of preoperative IRX-2 immunotherapy in early breast cancer. Profiling relied on immunoSEQ multiplex PCR, and the TCRdb table lists in-frame clones only, not all of them. The sample holds some 2,000 clones, about 81% seen once. Treatment given: preoperative locoregional IRX-2 cytokine immunotherapy. This specimen was tumor tissue, taken before IRX-2 immunotherapy. These receptors were obtained from a human donor with breast cancer.

A few counts support this clone. This chain joins TRBV6-8 and TRBJ1-1; D not resolved. V shed 2 bases and J shed 5 bases, with 15 bases lying between them. CDR1 MNHGY and CDR2 SAAAGT come from the germline V gene. This CDR3 comprises 15 residues. The CDR3 sequence: CASSYEQLAGTEAFF. In DNA form, the CDR3 reads TGTGCCAGCAGTTACGAGCAGTTGGCCGGGACTGAAGCTTTCTTT.

The rearrangement joins TRBV11-3 to TRBJ2-1, with 7 bases aligning to TRBD2. The V gene's germline CDR1 is SGHNT and CDR2 YENEEA. There are 17 residues in the CDR3. Unmatched junction bases numbered 10, after V lost 5 bases and J lost 0 bases. The CDR3 loop reads CASSPSLALSSYNEQFF. Here the CDR3 DNA reads TGTGCCAGCAGCCCCTCACTAGCGTTGAGCTCCTACAATGAGCAGTTCTTC.

This clone was counted only a few times. The V gene is TRBV18, the J gene TRBJ1-1; D unresolved. CDR3 length: 14 amino acids. Germline V gene lookup returns CDR1 KGHSH and CDR2 LQKENI. Trimming removed 10 bases at V and 1 base at J, with 16 bases between. CDR3 sequence reads: CANPPSQRNTEAFF. The CDR3 DNA follows: TGTGCCAACCCCCCTTCCCAGAGGAACACTGAAGCTTTCTTT.

The DNA of the CDR3 is TGTGCCAGCAGCTGGAGGAGCGGGTACTTGTTGAACACTGAAGCTTTCTTT. Protein product: CASSWRSGYLLNTEAFF. This chain connects TRBV11-3 to TRBJ1-1, with D unresolved. Germline values: CDR1 SGHNT, CDR2 YENEEA. This CDR3 comprises 17 residues. Trimming left V 4 bases short and J 0 bases short, with 18 bases between. The full variable domain, in which reference TRBV11-3 and TRBJ1-1 provide the parts outside the CDR3, is EAGVVQSPRYKIIEKKQPVAFWCNPISGHNTLYWYLQNLGQGPELLIRYENEEAVDDSQLPKDRFSAERLKGVDSTLKIQPAELGDSAVYLCASSWRSGYLLNTEAFFGQGTRLTVV.

The chain employs TRBV19 and TRBJ2-3; either TRBD1 or TRBD2 may supply D (5 bases each). Trimming removed 6 bases at V and 5 bases at J, with 12 bases between. CDR1 is LNHDA and CDR2 is SQIVND in the germline V gene (reference sequence). This CDR3 spans 13 amino acids. In DNA, the CDR3 is TGTGCCAGTAGACCCTGGGACCAAGATACGCAGTATTTT. This translates into CASRPWDQDTQYF.

The rearrangement joins TRBV18 to TRBJ2-1, with TRBD2 identical over 16 bases. After removal of 0 bases from V and 6 bases from J, the junction contained 5 bases not matched to a gene. Germline V gene lookup returns CDR1 KGHSH and CDR2 LQKENI. This CDR3 has 18 residues. This CDR3 reads CASSPPGLAGGPSNEQFF. In DNA, the CDR3 is TGTGCCAGCTCACCACCGGGACTAGCGGGAGGGCCGAGCAATGAGCAGTTCTTC.

The chain carries TRBV6-8 and TRBJ2-7; 11 bases agree with TRBD2. Germline V CDR1 and CDR2: MNHGY, SAAAGT. J gave up 2 bases and V 4 bases, and 4 bases lay outside the gene matches. This CDR3 spans 15 amino acids. The CDR3: CASSSSGRRAYEQYF. Here the CDR3 DNA reads TGTGCCAGCAGTTCTAGCGGGAGGAGGGCCTACGAGCAGTACTTC.

The chain employs TRBV18 and TRBJ2-3; maybe TRBD2 (7 bases). V was shortened by 1 base and J by 3 bases, with 17 bases between the two germline ends. Germline lookup yields CDR1 KGHSH and CDR2 LQKENI. This CDR3 has 17 residues. CDR3 sequence: CASSPQISGGWTDTQYF. As DNA, the CDR3 is TGTGCCAGCTCACCACAAATCTCGGGGGGCTGGACAGATACGCAGTATTTT.

The chain combines TRBV15 with TRBJ2-1; the match to TRBD2 covers 10 bases. The V gene end was trimmed by 2 bases and the J gene end by 9 bases; junction bases not matched to a gene: 19. This CDR3 contains 19 residues. The V gene's germline CDR1 is LNHNV and CDR2 YYDKDF (reference sequence). CDR3 bases: TGTGCCACCAGCAGATTGCGGACTCGGCGGGCAGCGGGAGGGGGTGAGCAGTTCTTC. This codes for CATSRLRTRRAAGGGEQFF.

The chain employs TRBV7-2 and TRBJ2-7; maybe TRBD1 (6 bases). Germline values: CDR1 SGHTA, CDR2 FQGNSA. Trimming took 7 bases from V and 0 from J, leaving 10 bases between them. The CDR3 spans 13 residues. CDR3 in amino acids: CASKQGHSYEQYF. The CDR3 nucleotides are TGTGCCAGCAAGCAGGGGCACTCCTACGAGCAGTACTTC.

The chain uses TRBV6-8 and TRBJ2-2; 14 bases match TRBD2. The V and J ends lost 4 bases and 0 bases, in that order; junction bases with no gene match: 7. The CDR3 covers 19 residues. The germline V gene has CDR1 MNHGY and CDR2 SAAAGT. The CDR3 loop is CASSSLTSGRVPNTGELFF. The DNA of the CDR3 is TGTGCCAGCAGTTCCTTGACTAGCGGGAGGGTACCGAACACCGGGGAGCTGTTTTTT.

The V call is TRBV19, the J call TRBJ2-2; 11 bases agree with TRBD2. This CDR3 region has 18 residues. The germline gives CDR1 LNHDA, CDR2 SQIVND (reference sequence). With V trimmed by 7 bases and J by 0 bases, 10 bases remained unmatched. This CDR3 reads CASKASGRRSSNTGELFF. The DNA of the CDR3 is TGTGCCAGTAAGGCTAGCGGGAGGAGGAGCTCGAACACCGGGGAGCTGTTTTTT. Combining the CDR3 with reference TRBV19 and TRBJ2-2 gives the whole variable domain DGGITQSPKYLFRKEGQNVTLSCEQNLNHDAMYWYRQDPGQGLRLIYYSQIVNDFQKGDIAEGYSVSREKKESFPLTVTSAQKNPTAFYLCASKASGRRSSNTGELFFGEGSRLTVL.

J is TRBJ2-1 and V is TRBV19; D might be TRBD1 or TRBD2, each matching 5 bases. CDR3 length: 13 amino acids. V was trimmed by 6 bases and J by 7 bases, leaving 13 bases between them. Germline V gene lookup returns CDR1 LNHDA and CDR2 SQIVND (reference sequence). The CDR3 DNA sequence: TGTGCCAGTAGGCCCGGGGCTGGGAATGAGCAGTTCTTC. Amino acid sequence: CASRPGAGNEQFF. The full variable domain, its missing parts supplied by reference TRBV19 and TRBJ2-1, is DGGITQSPKYLFRKEGQNVTLSCEQNLNHDAMYWYRQDPGQGLRLIYYSQIVNDFQKGDIAEGYSVSREKKESFPLTVTSAQKNPTAFYLCASRPGAGNEQFFGPGTRLTVL.

This chain uses TRBV28 with TRBJ2-7; no clear D gene. The CDR3 covers 13 residues. Trimming left V 8 bases short and J 2 bases short, with 13 bases between. The germline V gene has CDR1 MDHEN and CDR2 SYDVKM. Here the CDR3 reads CASLRAPTYEQYF. CDR3 in DNA: TGTGCCAGCCTTAGAGCTCCCACCTACGAGCAGTACTTC.

The chain carries TRBV6-8 and TRBJ2-2; perhaps TRBD1 as D (7 bases). V lost 2 bases and J 2 bases, leaving 12 bases between the germline ends. CDR1 is MNHGY and CDR2 is SAAAGT in the germline V gene. The CDR3 sequence is 16 residues long. CDR3 protein: CASSYGGTVNTGELFF. CDR3 bases: TGTGCCAGCAGTTACGGGGGGACAGTTAACACCGGGGAGCTGTTTTTT.

The chain uses TRBV6-8 and TRBJ1-2; no clear D. In germline, CDR1 is MNHGY, CDR2 SAAAGT. V lost 10 bases and J 5 bases, leaving 14 bases between the germline ends. The CDR3 covers 12 residues. In DNA, the CDR3 is TGTGCCACGTCGATCTCCGGGTATGGCTACACCTTC. Encoded protein: CATSISGYGYTF.

This clone was observed once. The rearrangement uses TRBV11-3 and TRBJ2-7, with 9 bases aligning to TRBD1. The J segment lost 0 bases and the V segment lost 4 bases, leaving 4 bases of the junction unmatched. The CDR3 spans 15 residues. Germline V lookup: CDR1 SGHNT, CDR2 YENEEA. The CDR3 sequence: CASSSGQGSSYEQYF. The DNA of the CDR3 is TGTGCCAGCAGCTCCGGACAGGGGAGCTCCTACGAGCAGTACTTC.

In the case of this clone: At one boundary the junction diverges from the germline segment, which might be a read error. V gene TRBV6-8 combines with J gene TRBJ1-1; 11 bases line up with TRBD1. The CDR3 runs 15 residues. Germline V lookup: CDR1 MNHGY, CDR2 SAAAGT. CDR3 sequence (DNA): TGTGCCAGCAGTTACCGGGACAGGGGGACCACTGAAACTTTCTTT. Amino acid sequence: CASSYRDRGTTETFF.

CDR3 residues: CASKGQGVRNEQYF. The CDR3 DNA is TGTGCCAGCAAGGGACAGGGGGTCCGAAACGAGCAGTACTTC. The chain uses TRBV28 and TRBJ2-7; 11 positions agree with TRBD1. The V segment lost 7 bases and the J segment 5 bases; nucleotides outside the gene matches: 7. CDR1 is MDHEN and CDR2 is SYDVKM in the germline V gene. The CDR3 totals 14 residues. Supplemented by reference TRBV28 and TRBJ2-7, the full variable domain reads DVKVTQSSRYLVKRTGEKVFLECVQDMDHENMFWYRQDPGLGLRLIYFSYDVKMKEKGDIPEGYSVSREKKERFSLILESASTNQTSMYLCASKGQGVRNEQYFGPGTRLTVT.

The chain joins TRBV29-1 to TRBJ2-7, with TRBD2 matching 7 bases. The CDR3 is made up of 14 amino acids. V trimming: 1 base; J trimming: 0 bases; junction bases outside the gene matches: 3. CDR1 is SQVTM and CDR2 is ANQGSEA in the germline V gene. CDR3 nucleotides: TGCAGCGTTGAAGCCGAGCGGGACTCCTACGAGCAGTACTTC. The encoded protein is CSVEAERDSYEQYF.

The V and J genes are TRBV11-3 and TRBJ1-5; unclear D gene. Germline CDR1 is SGHNT and CDR2 is YENEEA. The CDR3 consists of 14 residues. Trimming shortened V by 3 bases and J by 1 base, and 7 bases separated the two germline ends. The CDR3 DNA reads as TGTGCCAGCAGCTTGTACGGCAGCAATCAGCCCCAGCATTTT. Translated, it gives CASSLYGSNQPQHF. Combining the CDR3 with reference TRBV11-3 and TRBJ1-5 gives the whole variable domain EAGVVQSPRYKIIEKKQPVAFWCNPISGHNTLYWYLQNLGQGPELLIRYENEEAVDDSQLPKDRFSAERLKGVDSTLKIQPAELGDSAVYLCASSLYGSNQPQHFGDGTRLSIL.

This chain uses TRBV11-3 with TRBJ2-7; D tentatively fits TRBD1 or TRBD2 (6 bases each). CDR1 is SGHNT, CDR2 YENEEA, per germline. V gave up 7 bases and J gave up 0 bases, with 16 bases separating them. The CDR3 consists of 15 residues. In DNA, the CDR3 is TGTGCCAGCACGAAGCACGGGGGCTCCTCCTACGAGCAGTACTTC. As protein: CASTKHGGSSYEQYF.

The V gene is TRBV29-1, the J gene TRBJ2-5; 9 bases align to TRBD1. After removal of 6 bases from V and 1 base from J, the junction contained 6 bases not matched to a gene. Germline V gene lookup returns CDR1 SQVTM and CDR2 ANQGSEA. This CDR3 is 14 amino acids long. CDR3 region: CSVATGGSQETQYF. CDR3 coding DNA: TGCAGCGTGGCGACAGGGGGGTCCCAAGAGACCCAGTACTTC. Full variable domain (outside the CDR3, taken from reference TRBV29-1 and TRBJ2-5): SAVISQKPSRDICQRGTSLTIQCQVDSQVTMMFWYRQQPGQSLTLIATANQGSEATYESGFVIDKFPISRPNLTFSTLTVSNMSPEDSSIYLCSVATGGSQETQYFGPGTRLLVL.

The chain is built from TRBV25-1 and TRBJ1-2; D call uncertain. Trimming shortened V by 4 bases and J by 4 bases, and 10 bases separated the two germline ends. CDR1 and CDR2 from the germline V gene are MGHDK and SYGVNS. The CDR3 extends over 13 amino acids. The CDR3 loop reads CASSVGGFYGYTF. CDR3 nucleotide sequence: TGTGCCAGCAGTGTAGGTGGCTTCTATGGCTACACCTTC.

This chain uses TRBV19 with TRBJ2-3; D is undetermined. This CDR3 has 14 residues. V lost 3 bases and J 0 bases, leaving 7 bases between the germline ends. Looked up from germline, CDR1 is LNHDA and CDR2 is SQIVND (reference sequence). The CDR3 DNA follows: TGTGCCAGTAGTATGGCTCCCAGCACAGATACGCAGTATTTT. Protein: CASSMAPSTDTQYF.

V is TRBV11-3 and J is TRBJ2-3; D perhaps matches TRBD1 (5 bases). Trimming removed 3 bases at V and 2 bases at J, with 9 bases between. CDR1 and CDR2 from the germline V gene are SGHNT and YENEEA. The CDR3 covers 14 residues. CDR3 nucleotides: TGTGCCAGCAGCTTTGCAGGGCTCACAGATACGCAGTATTTT. Protein product: CASSFAGLTDTQYF.

The sample holds one count of this clone. The V and J genes are TRBV30 and TRBJ2-6; D unresolved. Deletions cut 4 bases from V and 0 bases from J, with 7 bases between. Germline lookup yields CDR1 GTSNPN and CDR2 SVGIG (reference sequence). This CDR3 spans 14 amino acids. As DNA, the CDR3 is TGTGCCTGGATGAAGGGCTCTGGGGCCAACGTCCTGACTTTC. It codes for CAWMKGSGANVLTF.

For this clone: At one of its ends the junction is not consistent with the germline gene, which may arise from a read error. A nucleotide was unread or ambiguous, so the corresponding amino acid is written X. The chain combines TRBV11-3 with TRBJ1-6; weak D call: TRBD1 (6 bases). CDR3 length: 19 amino acids. CDR1 SGHNT and CDR2 YENEEA come from the germline V gene. CDR3 bases: TGTGCCAGCAGCTTAACGTGGATTAATGAGGGCAGGGGTAATTCRCCCCTCCACTTT. Translated, it gives CASSLTWINEGRGNXPLHF. The whole CDR3 sequence is CASSLTWINEGRGNSPLHF.

This clone has a single count. This chain uses TRBV18 with TRBJ1-4, with a possible D match to TRBD1 (5 bases). With 6 bases removed from V and 11 bases from J, the gap between germline ends came to 22 bases. In germline, CDR1 is KGHSH, CDR2 LQKENI. The CDR3 sequence is 15 residues long. The CDR3 DNA reads as TGTGCCAGCTCTCCTACCCCCCGAGGGGAGGATAAACTGTTTTTT. This translates into CASSPTPRGEDKLFF.

The rearrangement links TRBV11-3 to TRBJ2-3; 12 bases are shared with TRBD2. The V gene's germline CDR1 is SGHNT and CDR2 YENEEA. The CDR3 contains 17 residues. V lost 6 bases to trimming and J lost 2 bases; unmatched junction nucleotides: 9. CDR3 sequence: CASRIRTSGAHTDTQYF. The CDR3 nucleotides read TGTGCCAGCAGGATAAGGACTAGCGGGGCACACACAGATACGCAGTATTTT. Together with reference TRBV11-3 and TRBJ2-3, the CDR3 gives the full variable domain: EAGVVQSPRYKIIEKKQPVAFWCNPISGHNTLYWYLQNLGQGPELLIRYENEEAVDDSQLPKDRFSAERLKGVDSTLKIQPAELGDSAVYLCASRIRTSGAHTDTQYFGPGTRLTVL.

V usage is TRBV6-8 and J usage is TRBJ1-5, with D maybe TRBD1 (6 bases). Trimming shortened V by 2 bases and J by 2 bases, and 13 bases separated the two germline ends. Germline CDR1 is MNHGY and CDR2 is SAAAGT. The CDR3 is made up of 16 amino acids. The CDR3 DNA is TGTGCCAGCAGTTACGGGCAGGGGATCGGCAATCAGCCCCAGCATTTT. As protein: CASSYGQGIGNQPQHF.

The rearrangement uses TRBV19 and TRBJ2-3, with D perhaps given as TRBD1 or TRBD2 (5 bases each). The CDR3 is made up of 15 amino acids. V lost 7 bases to trimming and J lost 0 bases, with 14 bases between them. Per the germline V gene, CDR1 is LNHDA and CDR2 is SQIVND (reference sequence). The CDR3 DNA follows: TGTGCCAGTACCCTCGGGGCTGAAAGCACAGATACGCAGTATTTT. Its translation: CASTLGAESTDTQYF.